The TCR beta chain under discussion was sequenced for a study of blood T cell repertoires in COVID-19. Looking at the study overall: The United States, Italy and Spain provided the acute and convalescent COVID-19 samples. PBMCs, B-cell-depleted T cells, or T cells provided the cDNA or gDNA that made up the material.

Methods used by the authors: Counts of nucleated cells, estimated from reference gene primer amplification, were obtained. Libraries were prepared by immunoSEQ multiplex PCR; TCRdb keeps only in-frame clonotypes and omits some of them. Clone size and V and J calls were adopted from that table, with D and trimming inferred from the DNA. Altogether some 700,000 clones are present, around 90% being singletons, with the ten largest covering over 0.2%. The CDR3 contains 13 residues. In germline, CDR1 is SGHRS, CDR2 YFSETQ. V was clipped by 4 bases and J by 8 bases, with 15 bases between them. This chain joins TRBV5-1 and TRBJ1-1; possibly TRBD1 for D (5 bases). Sample: peripheral blood. This receptor was obtained from a woman between 18 and 29 years old with acute or convalescent COVID-19. CDR3 nucleotides: TGCGCCAGCAGCCCGGCGTGGGCAGGGGAAGCTTTCTTT. Its protein product is CASSPAWAGEAFF.